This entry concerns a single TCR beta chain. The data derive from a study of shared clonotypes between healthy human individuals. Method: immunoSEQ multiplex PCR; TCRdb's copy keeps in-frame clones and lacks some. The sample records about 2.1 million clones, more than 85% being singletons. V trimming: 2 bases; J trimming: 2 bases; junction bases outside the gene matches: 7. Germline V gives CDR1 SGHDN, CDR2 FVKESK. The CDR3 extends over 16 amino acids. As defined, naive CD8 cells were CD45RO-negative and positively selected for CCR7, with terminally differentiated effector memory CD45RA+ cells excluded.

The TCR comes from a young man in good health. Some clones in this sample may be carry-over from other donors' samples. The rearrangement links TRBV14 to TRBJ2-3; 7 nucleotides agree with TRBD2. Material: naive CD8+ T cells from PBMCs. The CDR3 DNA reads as TGTGCCAGCAGCCAATTAGACCTAGCGGACACAGATACGCAGTATTTT. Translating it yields CASSQLDLADTDTQYF.